The rows below give T cell receptor beta chains drawn from one sample of a study of CD8+CD57+ T cells in acquired aplastic anemia. TCRdb passed the reads through MiXCR, listing each CDR3 protein once. The sample has 250,000 to 350,000 distinct CDR3 sequences; about three fifths are singletons. Specimen: sorted CD4+, CD8+, or CD8+CD57+ T cells (not recorded which) from PBMCs. Receptor source: a human donor with aplastic anemia. CDR3s include the opening cysteine and the closing phenylalanine or tryptophan. D genes are given only for firm matches. Clone size is stated in some rows and not others, as once, few, many or a class when expanded.

J gene	CDR3 length	D gene	clone size	V gene	CDR3 DNA	CDR3 protein
TRBJ2-3	8	.	few	TRBV29-1	TGCAGCGACGATACGCAGTATTTT	CSDDTQYF
TRBJ1-2	15	.	many	TRBV14	TGTGCCAGCAGCTCCGCACGGGGGGCGGATCATGGCTACACCTTC	CASSSARGADHGYTF
TRBJ2-7	11	TRBD1	.	TRBV20-1	TGCAGTGCCGGGACAGGCTACGAGCAGTACTTC	CSAGTGYEQYF
TRBJ1-6	16	TRBD1	.	TRBV7-2	TGTGCCAGCAGCCCTAGGACAGGGTTAATAGGTTCACCCCTCCACTTT	CASSPRTGLIGSPLHF
TRBJ2-7	13	.	.	TRBV29-1	TGCAGCGTGGCCCAGGTAGCGGTCGCCGAGCAGTACTTC	CSVAQVAVAEQYF
TRBJ2-7	14	.	.	TRBV15	TGTGCCACCAGCAGAGGGGGGCTCTCCTACGAGCAGTACTTC	CATSRGGLSYEQYF
TRBJ2-5	14	TRBD2	.	TRBV5-6	TGTGCCAGCAGCAAACTGGGACTAGGGGAGACCCAGTACTTC	CASSKLGLGETQYF
TRBJ1-6	13	.	many	TRBV9	TGTGCCAGCAGCGTAATCGAGGAATCACCCCTCCACTTT	CASSVIEESPLHF
TRBJ1-6	14	.	many	TRBV18	TGTGCCAGCTCACGGGAGGGGCTCAATTCACCCCTCCACTTT	CASSREGLNSPLHF
TRBJ2-1	14	.	.	TRBV20-1	TGCAGTGCTAGACGGGCGGAGGGGTACAATGAGCAGTTCTTC	CSARRAEGYNEQFF
TRBJ2-7	14	TRBD1	once	TRBV2	TGTGCCAGCAGGAAGGACAGGACTTCCCACGAGCAGTACTTC	CASRKDRTSHEQYF
TRBJ1-3	15	TRBD1	.	TRBV7-9	TGTGCCAGCAGCCTCGGGACAGTCTCTGGAAACACCATATATTTT	CASSLGTVSGNTIYF
TRBJ2-1	15	TRBD1	.	TRBV5-1	TGCGCCAGCTGCTCCGGGACAGGGGTCTACAATGAGCAGTTCTTC	CASCSGTGVYNEQFF
TRBJ2-5	16	TRBD2	many	TRBV25-1	TGTGCCAGCAGCTCCGGGACTAGCGGATGGCAAGAGACCCAGTACTTC	CASSSGTSGWQETQYF
TRBJ2-1	13	TRBD1	many	TRBV6-1	TGTGCCAGCAGTGCAGACAGGGATAGTGAGCAGTTCTTC	CASSADRDSEQFF
TRBJ2-7	15	.	few	TRBV15	TGTGCCACCAGCAGAGATACCGCTAGCAGCTACGAGCAGTACTTC	CATSRDTASSYEQYF
TRBJ2-3	15	.	few	TRBV7-7	TGTGCTAGCAGCTCCGGGACACACGTCACAGATACGCAGTATTTT	CASSSGTHVTDTQYF
TRBJ2-7	14	TRBD2	once	TRBV20-1	TGCAGTGCTAGTGGAACTAGCGGGCTCTACGAGCAGTACTTC	CSASGTSGLYEQYF
TRBJ1-1	14	.	.	TRBV10-2	TGCGCCAGCAGTGAGTCGGAGATGAACACTGAAGCTTTCTTT	CASSESEMNTEAFF
TRBJ1-2	13	.	once	TRBV7-9	TGTGCCAGCAGCAGCACGGCTAGCTATGGCTACACCTTC	CASSSTASYGYTF
TRBJ2-5	13	.	.	TRBV20-1	TGCAGTGCTTCCGACGATAGCAGGGAGACCCAGTACTTC	CSASDDSRETQYF
TRBJ2-7	12	.	.	TRBV19	TGTGCTACGGGAGGACAGGGCTACGAGCAGTACTTC	CATGGQGYEQYF
TRBJ2-3	15	TRBD2	.	TRBV20-1	TGCAGTGCTAGAGCGCTAGCGGGAGGAGGAGATACGCAGTATTTT	CSARALAGGGDTQYF
TRBJ2-1	16	TRBD2	many	TRBV6-5	TGTGCCAGCAGTTACACGGGACTAGCGGGAGGTCGGGAGCAGTTCTTC	CASSYTGLAGGREQFF
TRBJ2-5	17	TRBD2	.	TRBV7-8	TGTGCCAGCAGACTCGGACTAGCACCCTCCGGGGGAGAGACCCAGTACTTC	CASRLGLAPSGGETQYF
TRBJ1-1	14	.	.	TRBV3-1	TGTGCCAGCAGCCCGCCGACAGTGAACACTGAAGCTTTCTTT	CASSPPTVNTEAFF
TRBJ2-2	17	TRBD2	once	TRBV7-9	TGTGCCAGCAGCCCTCCCCGGGGGGGAACGAACACCGGGGAGCTGTTTTTT	CASSPPRGGTNTGELFF
TRBJ2-1	14	TRBD2	.	TRBV20-1	TGCAGTGCTAGCGGGGGGGCCTCCTACAATGAGCAGTTCTTC	CSASGGASYNEQFF
TRBJ2-5	16	TRBD1	.	TRBV7-9	TGTGCCAGCAGCTCAAACCAGGGGGCGACGACGGAGACCCAGTACTTC	CASSSNQGATTETQYF
TRBJ2-3	14	.	.	TRBV20-1	TGCAGTGCTAATCTAGCGATCCGCACAGATACGCAGTATTTT	CSANLAIRTDTQYF
TRBJ2-5	16	.	.	TRBV13	TGTGCCAGCAGCTTAGAAGGTATGGGTCTACAACAGACCCAGTACTTC	CASSLEGMGLQQTQYF
TRBJ1-5	16	.	.	TRBV19	TGTGCCAGTACAGATTACTCAGCATATAGCAATCAGCCCCAGCATTTT	CASTDYSAYSNQPQHF
TRBJ2-5	13	.	.	TRBV7-3	TGTGCCAGCAGCACCAGCGGAGTGGGGACCCAGTACTTC	CASSTSGVGTQYF
TRBJ1-5	14	.	many	TRBV15	TGTGCCACCAGCAGGGAGGGCTACAATCAGCCCCAGCATTTT	CATSREGYNQPQHF
TRBJ1-2	13	.	.	TRBV29-1	TGCAGCGTTGACGCAGGGGCGGGCTATGGGTACACCTTC	CSVDAGAGYGYTF
TRBJ2-5	16	TRBD2	.	TRBV10-2	TGCGCCAGCAGCTTAGATATCAGCGGGGGATCAGAGACCCAGTACTTC	CASSLDISGGSETQYF
TRBJ2-5	13	TRBD2	once	TRBV7-2	TGTGCCAGCAGCTCCGGACTAGTGGAGACCCAGTACTTC	CASSSGLVETQYF
TRBJ2-1	12	.	.	TRBV19	TGTGCCAGTAGTCACAACTACAATGAGCAGTTCTTC	CASSHNYNEQFF
TRBJ2-7	13	TRBD1	.	TRBV20-1	TGCAGTGCTAGGCCCGGACAGGGGGCCGAGCAGTACTTC	CSARPGQGAEQYF
TRBJ2-5	14	.	once	TRBV6-4	TGTGCCAGCAGTGACCCGGGTGGGGTTGAGGCCCAGTACTTC	CASSDPGGVEAQYF
TRBJ2-1	16	TRBD2	.	TRBV2	TGTGCCAGCATGAACGGACTAGCGAGCTCCTACAATGAGCAGTTCTTC	CASMNGLASSYNEQFF